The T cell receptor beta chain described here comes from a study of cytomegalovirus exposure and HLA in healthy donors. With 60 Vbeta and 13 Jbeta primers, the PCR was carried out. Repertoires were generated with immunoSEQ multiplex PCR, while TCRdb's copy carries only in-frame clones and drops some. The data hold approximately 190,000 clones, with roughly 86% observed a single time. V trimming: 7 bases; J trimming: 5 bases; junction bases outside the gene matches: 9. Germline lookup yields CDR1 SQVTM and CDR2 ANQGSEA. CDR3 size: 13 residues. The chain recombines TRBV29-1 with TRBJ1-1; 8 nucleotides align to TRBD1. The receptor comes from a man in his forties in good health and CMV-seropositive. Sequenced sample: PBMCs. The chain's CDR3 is CSGSQGVGTEAFF. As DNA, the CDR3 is TGCAGCGGGTCACAGGGGGTAGGGACTGAAGCTTTCTTT. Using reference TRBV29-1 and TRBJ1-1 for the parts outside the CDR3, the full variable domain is SAVISQKPSRDICQRGTSLTIQCQVDSQVTMMFWYRQQPGQSLTLIATANQGSEATYESGFVIDKFPISRPNLTFSTLTVSNMSPEDSSIYLCSGSQGVGTEAFFGQGTRLTVV.